These 18 T cell receptor beta chains share one sample of origin, sequenced in a study of shared clonotypes between healthy human individuals. Sequencing used immunoSEQ multiplex PCR; TCRdb keeps in-frame clones, though not all of them. This sample carries 1,400,000 or so clones, approximately 98.5% of them seen once, and the ten largest clones take about 0.35%. The specimen sequenced was naive CD4+ T cells sorted from blood. As for subset: CD45RA+ positively selected. These receptors originate from a man younger than 45 in good health.

This chain connects TRBV27 to TRBJ1-5; D may be TRBD1 (5 bases). This CDR3 is 14 amino acids long. CDR1 is MNHEY, CDR2 SMNVEV, per germline (reference sequence). Trimming pared 3 bases from V and 4 bases from J, leaving 10 bases between. The CDR3 protein is CASSFTGGNQPQHF. CDR3 nucleotide sequence: TGTGCCAGCAGTTTCACAGGAGGAAATCAGCCCCAGCATTTT.

This chain connects TRBV6-1 to TRBJ1-5; a weak D match, TRBD1 (6 bases). The CDR3 covers 15 residues. Germline assignment: CDR1 MNHNS and CDR2 SASEGT. The germline V and J ends were trimmed by 0 bases and 5 bases, with 11 bases remaining between them. CDR3 sequence: CASSEAGGTYQPQHF. In DNA form, the CDR3 reads TGTGCCAGCAGTGAAGCAGGGGGAACCTATCAGCCCCAGCATTTT.

The chain recombines TRBV28 with TRBJ2-2; 10 bases align to TRBD2. The V segment lost 5 bases and the J segment 4 bases; nucleotides outside the gene matches: 10. The germline CDR1 and CDR2 sequences are MDHEN and SYDVKM. This CDR3 has 17 residues. The CDR3 nucleotides read TGTGCCAGCAGTCGATCTCCTAGCGGGAGATTCACCGGGGAGCTGTTTTTT. Protein sequence: CASSRSPSGRFTGELFF.

The chain uses TRBV6-6 and TRBJ2-5; D gene ambiguous. The V gene's germline CDR1 is MNHNY and CDR2 SVGAGI (reference sequence). Trimming took 0 bases from V and 1 from J, leaving 9 bases between them. The CDR3 has 15 amino acids. The CDR3 protein is CASSYSSGIQETQYF. The CDR3 nucleotides are TGTGCCAGCAGTTACTCCTCCGGAATCCAAGAGACCCAGTACTTC.

V gene TRBV29-1 combines with J gene TRBJ2-1; 9 bases are a match to TRBD2. The CDR3 contains 14 residues. The germline V gene has CDR1 SQVTM and CDR2 ANQGSEA. Trimming cost V 4 bases and J 5 bases; bases outside gene matches: 6. CDR3 sequence reads: CSVAGTSFNNEQFF. The CDR3 coding sequence is TGCAGCGTTGCTGGGACTAGCTTCAACAATGAGCAGTTCTTC.

J is TRBJ2-3 and V is TRBV4-2; D call uncertain. This CDR3 contains 15 residues. The V end lost 1 base, the J end lost 2 bases, and 10 bases lay between the germline ends. CDR1 LGHNA and CDR2 YNFKEQ come from the germline V gene. CDR3 region: CASSQARLHTDTQYF. CDR3 bases: TGTGCCAGCAGCCAAGCCCGACTCCACACAGATACGCAGTATTTT.

This clone came up once. The chain combines TRBV7-9 with TRBJ2-1; 10 bases fit TRBD1. Losses at the gene ends were 5 bases for V and 7 bases for J; bases not matched to a gene: 8. There are 15 residues in the CDR3. Germline CDR1 SEHNR, CDR2 FQNEAQ (reference sequence). CDR3 residues: CASSPRDRGRNEQFF. Written as DNA, the CDR3 is TGTGCCAGCAGCCCTCGGGACAGGGGTCGTAATGAGCAGTTCTTC.

The chain employs TRBV5-1 and TRBJ2-6; D unclear. The germline V gene encodes CDR1 SGHRS and CDR2 YFSETQ. V lost 0 bases and J lost 4, with 8 bases in between. There are 15 residues in the CDR3. The CDR3 DNA is TGCGCCAGCAGCTTGGGACCGTTGGGGGCCAACGTCCTGACTTTC. Translating it yields CASSLGPLGANVLTF.

The chain has TRBV5-6 and TRBJ2-1, with D tentatively TRBD2 (6 bases). Germline V gene sequence: CDR1 SGHDT, CDR2 YYEEEE. V lost 0 bases and J 1 base, leaving 14 bases between the germline ends. The CDR3 covers 17 residues. CDR3 protein: CASSLGDRESSYNEQFF. DNA of the CDR3: TGTGCCAGCAGCTTGGGGGATCGGGAGTCTTCCTACAATGAGCAGTTCTTC.

This chain uses TRBV5-6 with TRBJ1-4; D remains unclear. Per germline, CDR1 SGHDT and CDR2 YYEEEE. The CDR3 spans 14 residues. V gave up 4 bases and J gave up 4 bases, with 11 bases separating them. CDR3 DNA sequence: TGTGCCAGCAGCAGACCTGCGAGTAATGAAAAACTGTTTTTT. It encodes CASSRPASNEKLFF.

The CDR3 loop is CASSLPEDRAQYF. The DNA of the CDR3 is TGTGCCAGCAGCTTACCCGAGGACAGGGCGCAGTATTTT. V usage is TRBV7-9 and J usage is TRBJ2-3; TRBD1 matches at 8 bases. The junction had 5 bases not matched to a gene; V was cut back by 2 bases and J by 10 bases. There are 13 residues in the CDR3. Germline CDR1 is SEHNR and CDR2 is FQNEAQ (reference sequence).

The chain recombines TRBV6-5 with TRBJ2-7; tentative D call: TRBD2 (5 bases). Deletions cut 0 bases from V and 6 bases from J, with 12 bases between. The CDR3 consists of 14 residues. Germline V gene data show CDR1 as MNHEY and CDR2 as SVGAGI. The CDR3 DNA reads TGTGCCAGCAGTTACTCCGGACTTTCCCTCGAGCAGTACTTC. Translated: CASSYSGLSLEQYF.

The chain recombines TRBV28 with TRBJ2-1; 8 nucleotides align to TRBD1. Germline V gives CDR1 MDHEN, CDR2 SYDVKM. J lost 9 bases, V lost 7 bases, and 11 bases had no gene match. This CDR3 has 14 amino acids. In nucleotides, the CDR3 is TGTGCCAGCAACCCCGGACAGGGTGGGGTTGAGCAGTTCTTC. The encoded protein is CASNPGQGGVEQFF. The variable domain in full, with the rest retrieved from reference TRBV28 and TRBJ2-1, is DVKVTQSSRYLVKRTGEKVFLECVQDMDHENMFWYRQDPGLGLRLIYFSYDVKMKEKGDIPEGYSVSREKKERFSLILESASTNQTSMYLCASNPGQGGVEQFFGPGTRLTVL.

The chain has TRBV4-1 and TRBJ1-4; no reliable D call. The CDR3 runs 14 residues. The ends were cut back, 1 base at V and 7 bases at J, with 10 bases in the middle. The V gene's germline CDR1 is MGHRA and CDR2 YSYEKL. CDR3 residues: CASSQGLHSEKLFF. The CDR3 coding sequence is TGCGCCAGCAGCCAAGGGTTGCATTCTGAAAAACTGTTTTTT.

This sequence joins TRBV4-1 and TRBJ1-4; D gene uncertain. Looked up from germline, CDR1 is MGHRA and CDR2 is YSYEKL. Between the trimmed V and J ends, which lost 0 bases and 3 bases, there was a span of 11 bases. The CDR3 runs 16 residues. For the CDR3, the DNA is TGCGCCAGCAGCCAAGATCGCGGGCGGGCTAATGAAAAACTGTTTTTT. Encoded protein: CASSQDRGRANEKLFF.

Points on this clone: Within the sample, other DNA sequences also encode this same CDR3. This sequence joins TRBV18 and TRBJ2-3; 12 nucleotides line up with TRBD2. With V trimmed by 6 bases and J by 4 bases, 8 bases remained unmatched. Germline CDR1 and CDR2: KGHSH and LQKENI. The CDR3 is 16 amino acids. CDR3 DNA sequence: TGTGCCAGCTCGCCCCTAGCGGGAGGGCCATCAGATACGCAGTATTTT. It translates to CASSPLAGGPSDTQYF.

The chain carries TRBV19 and TRBJ2-1; D possibly corresponds to TRBD2 (5 bases). With 4 bases removed from V and 3 bases from J, the gap between germline ends came to 10 bases. From germline, CDR1 is LNHDA and CDR2 SQIVND (reference sequence). This CDR3 comprises 14 residues. The CDR3 sequence: CASSTSGVYNEQFF. CDR3 sequence (DNA): TGTGCCAGTAGTACGAGCGGAGTCTACAATGAGCAGTTCTTC.

V gene TRBV27 combines with J gene TRBJ1-1; no definite D call. This CDR3 contains 15 residues. V shed 5 bases and J shed 5 bases, with 18 bases lying between them. CDR1 is MNHEY, CDR2 SMNVEV, per germline (reference sequence). Here the CDR3 reads CASSLTDLPETEAFF. In DNA form, the CDR3 reads TGTGCCAGCAGTCTCACGGACCTCCCCGAGACTGAAGCTTTCTTT.